The source of this T cell receptor beta chain is a study of response to subunit inactivated influenza vaccine. From the RT-PCR reads, TCRdb called clonotypes with MiXCR, one entry per CDR3 protein. Of fewer than 750,000 distinct CDR3 sequences listed, 11% to 15% are singletons. The V gene end was trimmed by 5 bases and the J gene end by 10 bases; junction bases not matched to a gene: 9. The CDR3 length is 13 residues. The study, taken as a whole, reports: Each seasonal influenza vaccination, the authors suggested, recruits few new T cells.

This clonotype was picked up a small number of times. The antigen is undetermined. This receptor was taken from a man in his fifties who received an inactivated influenza vaccine. The sequences come from PBMCs from blood, collected 11 to 12 days after vaccination. This rearrangement joins TRBV12-3 or TRBV12-4 to TRBJ1-1, with 8 bases aligning to TRBD1. CDR3 amino acids: CASSTGGTGPAFF. CDR3 in DNA: TGTGCCAGCAGTACTGGGGGGACAGGACCAGCTTTCTTT.